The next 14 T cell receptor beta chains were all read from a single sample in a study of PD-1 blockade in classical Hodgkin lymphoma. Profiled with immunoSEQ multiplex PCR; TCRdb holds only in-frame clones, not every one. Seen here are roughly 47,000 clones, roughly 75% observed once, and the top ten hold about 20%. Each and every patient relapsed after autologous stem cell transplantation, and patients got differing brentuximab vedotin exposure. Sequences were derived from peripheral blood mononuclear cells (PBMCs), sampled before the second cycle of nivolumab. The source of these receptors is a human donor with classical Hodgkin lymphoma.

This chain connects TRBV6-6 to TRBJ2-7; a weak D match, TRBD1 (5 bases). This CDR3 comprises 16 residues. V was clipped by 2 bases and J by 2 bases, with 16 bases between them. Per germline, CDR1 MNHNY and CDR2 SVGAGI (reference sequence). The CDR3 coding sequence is TGTGCCAGCAGTTACGCAGCAAGACAGACCACCTACGAGCAGTACTTC. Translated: CASSYAARQTTYEQYF.

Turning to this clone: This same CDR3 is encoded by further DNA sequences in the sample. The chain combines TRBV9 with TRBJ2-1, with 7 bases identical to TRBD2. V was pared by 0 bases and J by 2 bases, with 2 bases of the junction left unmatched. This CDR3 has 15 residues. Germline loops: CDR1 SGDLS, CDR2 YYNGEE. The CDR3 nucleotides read TGTGCCAGCAGCGTAGGCGGGAGTACCTACAATGAGCAGTTCTTC. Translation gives CASSVGGSTYNEQFF.

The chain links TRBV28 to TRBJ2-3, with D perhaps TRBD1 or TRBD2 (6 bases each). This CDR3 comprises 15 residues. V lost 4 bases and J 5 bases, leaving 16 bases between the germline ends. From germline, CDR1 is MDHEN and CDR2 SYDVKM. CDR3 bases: TGTGCCAGCAGTTCCCCGGGGGCCTTAGGAGATACGCAGTATTTT. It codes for CASSSPGALGDTQYF.

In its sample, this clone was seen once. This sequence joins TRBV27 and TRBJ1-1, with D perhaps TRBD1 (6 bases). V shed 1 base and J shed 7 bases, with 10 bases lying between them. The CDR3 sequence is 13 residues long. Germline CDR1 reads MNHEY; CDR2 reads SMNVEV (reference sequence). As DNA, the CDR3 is TGTGCCAGCAGTTTATTAGGGGGGCTTGAAGCTTTCTTT. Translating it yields CASSLLGGLEAFF.

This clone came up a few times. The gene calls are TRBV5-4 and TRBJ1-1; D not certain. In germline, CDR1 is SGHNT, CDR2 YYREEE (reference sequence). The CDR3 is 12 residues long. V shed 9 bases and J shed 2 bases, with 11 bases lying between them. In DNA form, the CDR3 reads TGTGCCACCGGGCGCCGAAACACTGAAGCTTTCTTT. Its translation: CATGRRNTEAFF.

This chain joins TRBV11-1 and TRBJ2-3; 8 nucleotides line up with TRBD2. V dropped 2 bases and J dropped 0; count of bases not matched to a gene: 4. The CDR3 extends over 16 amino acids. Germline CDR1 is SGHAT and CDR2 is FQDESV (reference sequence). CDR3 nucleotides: TGTGCCAGCAGCTTATTGCGGGGGGTAAGCACAGATACGCAGTATTTT. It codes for CASSLLRGVSTDTQYF.

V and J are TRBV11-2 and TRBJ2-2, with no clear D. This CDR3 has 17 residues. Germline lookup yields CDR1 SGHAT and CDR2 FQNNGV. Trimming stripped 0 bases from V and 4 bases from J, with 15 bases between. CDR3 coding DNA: TGTGCCAGCAGCTTAGATTGGAACGTCGGAGTCACCGGGGAGCTGTTTTTT. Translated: CASSLDWNVGVTGELFF.

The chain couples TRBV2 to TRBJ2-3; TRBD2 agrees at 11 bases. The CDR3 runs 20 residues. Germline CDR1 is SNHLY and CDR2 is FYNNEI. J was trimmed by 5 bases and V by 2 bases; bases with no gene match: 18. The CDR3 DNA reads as TGTGCCAGCAGTGAATCGCCTTCGGGAAATAGCGGGAGGGCCGAAGATACGCAGTATTTT. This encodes CASSESPSGNSGRAEDTQYF.

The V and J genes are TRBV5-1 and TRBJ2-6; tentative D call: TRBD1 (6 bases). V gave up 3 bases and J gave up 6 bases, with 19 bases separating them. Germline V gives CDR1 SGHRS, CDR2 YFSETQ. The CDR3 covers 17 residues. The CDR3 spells CASSSHSGVWEANVLTF. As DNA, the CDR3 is TGCGCCAGCAGCTCTCACTCAGGGGTCTGGGAGGCCAACGTCCTGACTTTC.

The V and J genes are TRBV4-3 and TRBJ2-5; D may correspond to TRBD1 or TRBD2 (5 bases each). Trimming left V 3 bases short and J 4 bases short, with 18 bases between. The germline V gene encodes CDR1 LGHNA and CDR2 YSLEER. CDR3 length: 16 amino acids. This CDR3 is CASSHHLAGAGETQYF. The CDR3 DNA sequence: TGCGCCAGCAGCCACCACCTAGCCGGGGCGGGAGAGACCCAGTACTTC.

CDR3 sequence reads: CASRTGQGPYGYTF. The CDR3, as DNA: TGTGCCAGCAGGACAGGACAGGGCCCCTATGGCTACACCTTC. The V and J genes are TRBV6-4 and TRBJ1-2; 8 bases are a match to TRBD1. Per germline, CDR1 MRHNA and CDR2 SNTAGT. The CDR3 has 14 residues. The V and J ends lost 6 bases and 4 bases, in that order; junction bases with no gene match: 7.

CDR3 sequence: CAISEQVTGYSYGYTF. The DNA of the CDR3 is TGTGCCATCAGTGAACAAGTTACAGGTTACTCTTATGGCTACACCTTC. This sequence joins TRBV10-3 and TRBJ1-2; perhaps TRBD1 as D (5 bases). The CDR3 consists of 16 residues. Trimming left V 3 bases short and J 5 bases short, with 19 bases between. CDR1 and CDR2 (germline): ENHRY, SYGVKD.

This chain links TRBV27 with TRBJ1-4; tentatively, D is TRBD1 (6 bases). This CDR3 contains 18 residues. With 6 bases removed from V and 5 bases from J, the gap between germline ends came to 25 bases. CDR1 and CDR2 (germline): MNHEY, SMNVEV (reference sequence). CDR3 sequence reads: CASRNQGWFAPVNEKLFF. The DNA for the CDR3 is TGTGCCAGCAGAAACCAGGGGTGGTTCGCCCCGGTAAATGAAAAACTGTTTTTT. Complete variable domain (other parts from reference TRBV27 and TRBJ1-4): EAQVTQNPRYLITVTGKKLTVTCSQNMNHEYMSWYRQDPGLGLRQIYYSMNVEVTDKGDVPEGYKVSRKEKRNFPLILESPSPNQTSLYFCASRNQGWFAPVNEKLFFGSGTQLSVL.

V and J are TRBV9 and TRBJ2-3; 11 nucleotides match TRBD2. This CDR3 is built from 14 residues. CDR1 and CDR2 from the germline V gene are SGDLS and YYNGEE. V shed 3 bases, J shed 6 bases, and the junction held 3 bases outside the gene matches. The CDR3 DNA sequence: TGTGCCAGCAGCGGGGGACTAGCGGAGGATACGCAGTATTTT. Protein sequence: CASSGGLAEDTQYF.